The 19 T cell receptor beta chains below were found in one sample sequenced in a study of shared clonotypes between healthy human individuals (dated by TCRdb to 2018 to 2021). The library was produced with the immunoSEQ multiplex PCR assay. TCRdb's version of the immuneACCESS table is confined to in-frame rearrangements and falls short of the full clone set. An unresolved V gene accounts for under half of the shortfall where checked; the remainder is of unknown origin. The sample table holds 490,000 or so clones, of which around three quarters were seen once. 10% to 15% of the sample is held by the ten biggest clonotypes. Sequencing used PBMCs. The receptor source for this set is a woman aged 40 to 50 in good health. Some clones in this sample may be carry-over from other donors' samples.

The CDR3 bases are TGTGCCAGCAGTTACCCCGGGACTAGCGTGTACAATGAGCAGTTCTTC. Translating it yields CASSYPGTSVYNEQFF. The rearrangement uses TRBV6-5 and TRBJ2-1; TRBD2 agrees at 10 bases. CDR3 length: 16 residues. With V trimmed by 2 bases and J by 4 bases, 5 bases remained unmatched. Germline loops: CDR1 MNHEY, CDR2 SVGAGI.

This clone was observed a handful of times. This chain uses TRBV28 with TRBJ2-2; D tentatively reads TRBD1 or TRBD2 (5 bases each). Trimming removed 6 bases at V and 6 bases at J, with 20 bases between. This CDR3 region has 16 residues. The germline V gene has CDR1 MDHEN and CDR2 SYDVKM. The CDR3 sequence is CASSPGPRGLSGELFF. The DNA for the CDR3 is TGTGCCAGCAGCCCGGGGCCAAGGGGCCTGTCCGGGGAGCTGTTTTTT.

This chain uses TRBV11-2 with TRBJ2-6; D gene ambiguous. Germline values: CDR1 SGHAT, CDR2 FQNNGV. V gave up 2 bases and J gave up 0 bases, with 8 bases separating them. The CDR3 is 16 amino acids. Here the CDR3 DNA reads TGTGCCAGCAGCTTATGGGCTTACTCTGGGGCCAACGTCCTGACTTTC. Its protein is CASSLWAYSGANVLTF.

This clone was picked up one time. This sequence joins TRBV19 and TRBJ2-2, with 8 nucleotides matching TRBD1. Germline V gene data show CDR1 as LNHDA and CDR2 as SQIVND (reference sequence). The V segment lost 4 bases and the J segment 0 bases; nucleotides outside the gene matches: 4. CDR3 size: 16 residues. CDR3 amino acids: CASSTNRGSNTGELFF. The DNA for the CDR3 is TGTGCCAGTAGTACGAACAGGGGGTCGAACACCGGGGAGCTGTTTTTT.

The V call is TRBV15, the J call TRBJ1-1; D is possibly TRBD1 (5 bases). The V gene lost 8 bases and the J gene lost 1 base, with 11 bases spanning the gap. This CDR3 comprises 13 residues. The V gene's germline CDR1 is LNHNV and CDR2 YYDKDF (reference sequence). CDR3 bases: TGTGCCACCGGGGGACTGACGAACACTGAAGCTTTCTTT. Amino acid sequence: CATGGLTNTEAFF.

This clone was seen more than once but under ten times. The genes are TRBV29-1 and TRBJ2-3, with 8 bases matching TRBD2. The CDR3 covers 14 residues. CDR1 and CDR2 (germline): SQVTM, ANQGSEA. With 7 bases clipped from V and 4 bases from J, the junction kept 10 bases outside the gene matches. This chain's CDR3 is CSGGGSGSADTQYF. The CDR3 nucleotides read TGCAGCGGGGGAGGGAGCGGGAGCGCAGATACGCAGTATTTT.

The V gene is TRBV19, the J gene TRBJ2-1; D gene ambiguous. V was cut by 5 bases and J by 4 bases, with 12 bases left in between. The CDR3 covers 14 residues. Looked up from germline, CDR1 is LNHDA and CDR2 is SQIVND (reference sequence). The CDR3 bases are TGTGCCAGTAGTCCCCGTATCGAATACAATGAGCAGTTCTTC. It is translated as CASSPRIEYNEQFF. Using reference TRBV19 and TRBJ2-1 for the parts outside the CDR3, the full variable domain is DGGITQSPKYLFRKEGQNVTLSCEQNLNHDAMYWYRQDPGQGLRLIYYSQIVNDFQKGDIAEGYSVSREKKESFPLTVTSAQKNPTAFYLCASSPRIEYNEQFFGPGTRLTVL.

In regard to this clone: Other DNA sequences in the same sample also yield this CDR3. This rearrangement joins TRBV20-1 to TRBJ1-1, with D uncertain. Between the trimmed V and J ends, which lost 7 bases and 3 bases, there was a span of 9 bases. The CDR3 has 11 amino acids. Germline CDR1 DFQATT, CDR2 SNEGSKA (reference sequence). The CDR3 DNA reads TGCAGTGGACTGTGGGACACTGAAGCTTTCTTT. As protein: CSGLWDTEAFF.

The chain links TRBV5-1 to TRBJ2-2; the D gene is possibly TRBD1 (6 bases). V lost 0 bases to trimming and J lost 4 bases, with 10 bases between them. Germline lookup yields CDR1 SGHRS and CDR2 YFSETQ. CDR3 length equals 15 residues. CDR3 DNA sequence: TGCGCCAGCAGCTTGGAGTGGGGGCGCACCGGGGAGCTGTTTTTT. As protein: CASSLEWGRTGELFF.

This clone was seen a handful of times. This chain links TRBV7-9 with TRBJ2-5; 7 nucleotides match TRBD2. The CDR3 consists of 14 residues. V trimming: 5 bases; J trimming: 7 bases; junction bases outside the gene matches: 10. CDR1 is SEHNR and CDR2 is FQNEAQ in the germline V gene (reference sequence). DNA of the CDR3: TGTGCCAGCAGCCTAGGACTAGACCTAGGGACCCAGTACTTC. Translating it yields CASSLGLDLGTQYF.

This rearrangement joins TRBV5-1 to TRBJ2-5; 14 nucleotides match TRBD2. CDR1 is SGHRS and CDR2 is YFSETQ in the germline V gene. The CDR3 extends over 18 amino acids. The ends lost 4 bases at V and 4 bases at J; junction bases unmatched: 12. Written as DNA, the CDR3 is TGCGCCAGCAGCCCGGGACTAGCGGGAGAAGGGGCGGGAGAGACCCAGTACTTC. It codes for CASSPGLAGEGAGETQYF. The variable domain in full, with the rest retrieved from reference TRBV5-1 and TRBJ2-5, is KAGVTQTPRYLIKTRGQQVTLSCSPISGHRSVSWYQQTPGQGLQFLFEYFSETQRNKGNFPGRFSGRQFSNSRSEMNVSTLELGDSALYLCASSPGLAGEGAGETQYFGPGTRLLVL.

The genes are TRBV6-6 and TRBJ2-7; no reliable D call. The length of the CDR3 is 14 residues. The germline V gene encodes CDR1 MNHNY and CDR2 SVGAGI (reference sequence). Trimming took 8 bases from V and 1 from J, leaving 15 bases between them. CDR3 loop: CASRPDIESYEQYF. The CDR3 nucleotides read TGTGCCAGCCGACCCGACATCGAGTCCTACGAGCAGTACTTC.

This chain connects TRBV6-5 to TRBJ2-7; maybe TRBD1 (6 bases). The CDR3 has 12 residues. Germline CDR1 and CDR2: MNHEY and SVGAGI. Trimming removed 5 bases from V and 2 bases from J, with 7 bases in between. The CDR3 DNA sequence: TGTGCCAGCAGTGGGGACACCTACGAGCAGTACTTC. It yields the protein CASSGDTYEQYF.

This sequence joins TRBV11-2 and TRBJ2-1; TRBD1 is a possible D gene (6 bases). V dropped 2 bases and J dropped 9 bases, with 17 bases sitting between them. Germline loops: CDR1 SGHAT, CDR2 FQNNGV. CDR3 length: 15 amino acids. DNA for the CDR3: TGTGCCAGCAGCTTAAATCTAGGGGGTATCGCTGAGCAGTTCTTC. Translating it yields CASSLNLGGIAEQFF.

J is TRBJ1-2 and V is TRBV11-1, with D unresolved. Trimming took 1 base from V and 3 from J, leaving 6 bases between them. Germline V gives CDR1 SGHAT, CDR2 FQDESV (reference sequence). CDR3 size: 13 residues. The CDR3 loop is CASSLVPYYGYTF. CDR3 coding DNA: TGTGCCAGCAGCTTAGTCCCCTACTATGGCTACACCTTC.

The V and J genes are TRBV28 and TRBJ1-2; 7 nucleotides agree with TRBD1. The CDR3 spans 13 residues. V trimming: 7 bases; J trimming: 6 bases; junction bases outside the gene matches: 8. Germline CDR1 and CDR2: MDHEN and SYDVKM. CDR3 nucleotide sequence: TGTGCCAGCATCCAGACAGGGATCGATGGCTACACCTTC. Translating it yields CASIQTGIDGYTF.

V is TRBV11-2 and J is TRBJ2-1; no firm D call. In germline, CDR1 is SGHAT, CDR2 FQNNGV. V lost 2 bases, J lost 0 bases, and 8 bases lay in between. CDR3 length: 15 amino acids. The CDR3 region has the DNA TGTGCCAGCAGCTTAAATACGGGCTCCTACAATGAGCAGTTCTTC. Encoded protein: CASSLNTGSYNEQFF.

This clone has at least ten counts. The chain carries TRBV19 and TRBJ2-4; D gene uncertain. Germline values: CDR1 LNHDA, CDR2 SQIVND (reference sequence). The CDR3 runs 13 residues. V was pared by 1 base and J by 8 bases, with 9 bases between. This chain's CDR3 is CASSIVGSDIQYF. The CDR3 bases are TGTGCCAGTAGTATAGTAGGGTCGGACATTCAGTACTTC.

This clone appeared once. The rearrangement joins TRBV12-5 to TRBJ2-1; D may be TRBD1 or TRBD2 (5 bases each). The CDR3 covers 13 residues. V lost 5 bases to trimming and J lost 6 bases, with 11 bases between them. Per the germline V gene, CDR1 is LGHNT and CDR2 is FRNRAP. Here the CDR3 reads CASGVGAGNEQFF. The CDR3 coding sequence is TGTGCTAGTGGTGTCGGGGCGGGCAATGAGCAGTTCTTC.